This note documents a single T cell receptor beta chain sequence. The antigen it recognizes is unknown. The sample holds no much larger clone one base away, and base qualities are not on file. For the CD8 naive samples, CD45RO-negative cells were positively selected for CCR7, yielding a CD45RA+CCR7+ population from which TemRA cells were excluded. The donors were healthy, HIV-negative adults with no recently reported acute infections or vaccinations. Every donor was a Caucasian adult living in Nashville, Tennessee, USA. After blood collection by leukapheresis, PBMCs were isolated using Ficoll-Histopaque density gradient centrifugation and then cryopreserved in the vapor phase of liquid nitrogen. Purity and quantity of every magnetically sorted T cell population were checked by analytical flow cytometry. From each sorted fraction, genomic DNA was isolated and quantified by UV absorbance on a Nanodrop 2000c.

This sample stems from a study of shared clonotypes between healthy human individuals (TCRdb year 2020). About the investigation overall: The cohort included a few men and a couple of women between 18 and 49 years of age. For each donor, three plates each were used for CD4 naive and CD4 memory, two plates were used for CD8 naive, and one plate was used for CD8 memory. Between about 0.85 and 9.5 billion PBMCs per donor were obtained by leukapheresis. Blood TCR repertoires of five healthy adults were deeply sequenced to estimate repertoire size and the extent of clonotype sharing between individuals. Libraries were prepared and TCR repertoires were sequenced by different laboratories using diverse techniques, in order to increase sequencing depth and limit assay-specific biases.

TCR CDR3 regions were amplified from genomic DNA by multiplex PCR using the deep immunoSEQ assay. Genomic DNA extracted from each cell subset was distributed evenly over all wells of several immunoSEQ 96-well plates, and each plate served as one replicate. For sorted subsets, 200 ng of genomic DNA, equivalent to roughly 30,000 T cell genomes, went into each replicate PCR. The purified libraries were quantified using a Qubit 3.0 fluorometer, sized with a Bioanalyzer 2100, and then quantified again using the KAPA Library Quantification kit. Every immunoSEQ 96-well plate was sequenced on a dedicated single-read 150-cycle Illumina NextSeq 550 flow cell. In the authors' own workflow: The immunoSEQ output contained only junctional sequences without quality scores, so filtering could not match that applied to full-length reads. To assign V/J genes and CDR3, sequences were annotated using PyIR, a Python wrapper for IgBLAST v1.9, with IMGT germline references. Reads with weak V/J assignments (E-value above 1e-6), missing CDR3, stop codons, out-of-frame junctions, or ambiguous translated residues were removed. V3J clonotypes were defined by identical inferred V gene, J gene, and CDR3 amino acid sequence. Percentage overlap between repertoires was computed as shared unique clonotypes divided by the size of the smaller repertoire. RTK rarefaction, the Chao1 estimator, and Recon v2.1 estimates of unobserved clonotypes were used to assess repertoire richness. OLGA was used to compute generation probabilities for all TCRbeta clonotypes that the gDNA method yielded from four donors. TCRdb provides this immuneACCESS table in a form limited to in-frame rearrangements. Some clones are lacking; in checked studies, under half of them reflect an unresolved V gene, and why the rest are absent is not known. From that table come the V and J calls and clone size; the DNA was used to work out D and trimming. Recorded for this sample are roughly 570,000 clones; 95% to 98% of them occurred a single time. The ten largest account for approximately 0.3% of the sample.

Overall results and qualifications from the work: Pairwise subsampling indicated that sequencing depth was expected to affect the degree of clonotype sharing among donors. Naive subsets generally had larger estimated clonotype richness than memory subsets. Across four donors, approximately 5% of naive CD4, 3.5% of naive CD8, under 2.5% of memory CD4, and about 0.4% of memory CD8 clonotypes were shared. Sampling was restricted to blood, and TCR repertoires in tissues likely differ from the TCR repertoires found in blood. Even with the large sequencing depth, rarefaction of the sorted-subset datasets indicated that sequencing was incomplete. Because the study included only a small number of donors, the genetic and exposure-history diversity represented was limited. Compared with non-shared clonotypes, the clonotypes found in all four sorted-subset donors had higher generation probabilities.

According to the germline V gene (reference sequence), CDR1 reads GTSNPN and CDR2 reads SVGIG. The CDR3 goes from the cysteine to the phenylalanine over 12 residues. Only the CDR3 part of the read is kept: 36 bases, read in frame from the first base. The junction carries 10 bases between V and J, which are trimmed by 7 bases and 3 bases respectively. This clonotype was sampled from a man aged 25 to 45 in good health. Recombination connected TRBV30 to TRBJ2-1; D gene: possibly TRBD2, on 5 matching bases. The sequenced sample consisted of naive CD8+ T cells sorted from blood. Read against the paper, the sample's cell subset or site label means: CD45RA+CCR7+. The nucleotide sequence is TGTGCCTATCGGACTTACTACAATGAGCAGTTCTTC. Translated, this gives CAYRTYYNEQFF.